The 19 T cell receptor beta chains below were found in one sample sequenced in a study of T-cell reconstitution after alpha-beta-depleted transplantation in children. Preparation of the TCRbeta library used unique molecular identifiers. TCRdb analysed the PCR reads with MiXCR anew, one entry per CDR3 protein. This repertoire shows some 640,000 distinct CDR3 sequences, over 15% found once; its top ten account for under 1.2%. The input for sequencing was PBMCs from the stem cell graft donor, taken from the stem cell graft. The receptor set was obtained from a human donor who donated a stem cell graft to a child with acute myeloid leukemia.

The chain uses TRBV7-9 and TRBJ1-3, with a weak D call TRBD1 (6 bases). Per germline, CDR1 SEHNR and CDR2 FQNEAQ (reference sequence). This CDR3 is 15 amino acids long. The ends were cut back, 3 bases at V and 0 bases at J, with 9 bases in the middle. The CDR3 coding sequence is TGTGCCAGCAGCTTGGGGACACTCTCTGGAAACACCATATATTTT. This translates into CASSLGTLSGNTIYF.

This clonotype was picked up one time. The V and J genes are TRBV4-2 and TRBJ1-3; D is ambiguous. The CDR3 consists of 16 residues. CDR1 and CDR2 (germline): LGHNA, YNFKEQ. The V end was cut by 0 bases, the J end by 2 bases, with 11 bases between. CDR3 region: CASSQDQLGPGNTIYF. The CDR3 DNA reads TGTGCCAGCAGCCAAGATCAATTAGGGCCTGGAAACACCATATATTTT.

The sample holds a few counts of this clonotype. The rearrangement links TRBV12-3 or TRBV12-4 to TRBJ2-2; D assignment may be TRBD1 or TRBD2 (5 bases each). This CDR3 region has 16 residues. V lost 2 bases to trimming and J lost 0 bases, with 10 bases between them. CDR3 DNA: TGTGCCAGCAGTTTAACACTGGGACCGAACACCGGGGAGCTGTTTTTT. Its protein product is CASSLTLGPNTGELFF.

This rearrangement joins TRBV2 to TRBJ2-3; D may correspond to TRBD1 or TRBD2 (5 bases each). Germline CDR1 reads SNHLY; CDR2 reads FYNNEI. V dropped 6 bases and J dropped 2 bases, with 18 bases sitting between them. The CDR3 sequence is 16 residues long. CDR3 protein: CASRGSRDPHTDTQYF. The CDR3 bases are TGTGCCAGCAGGGGTTCCCGGGACCCGCACACAGATACGCAGTATTTT. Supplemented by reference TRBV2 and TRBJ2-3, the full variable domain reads EPEVTQTPSHQVTQMGQEVILRCVPISNHLYFYWYRQILGQKVEFLVSFYNNEISEKSEIFDDQFSVERPDGSNFTLKIRSTKLEDSAMYFCASRGSRDPHTDTQYFGPGTRLTVL.

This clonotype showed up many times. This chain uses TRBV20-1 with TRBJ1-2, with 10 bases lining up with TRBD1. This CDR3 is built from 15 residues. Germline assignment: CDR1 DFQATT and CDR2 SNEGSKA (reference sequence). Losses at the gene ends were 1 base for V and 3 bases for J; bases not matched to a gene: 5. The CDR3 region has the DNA TGCAGTGCTAGAGTGCCGGGACAGGGGTACTATGGCTACACCTTC. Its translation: CSARVPGQGYYGYTF.

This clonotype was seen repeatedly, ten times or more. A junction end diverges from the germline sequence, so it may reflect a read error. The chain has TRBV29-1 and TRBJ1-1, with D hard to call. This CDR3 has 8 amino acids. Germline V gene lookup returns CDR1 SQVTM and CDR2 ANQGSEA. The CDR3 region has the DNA TGCAGCGTCCCCACAGAAGAATTT. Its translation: CSVPTEEF.

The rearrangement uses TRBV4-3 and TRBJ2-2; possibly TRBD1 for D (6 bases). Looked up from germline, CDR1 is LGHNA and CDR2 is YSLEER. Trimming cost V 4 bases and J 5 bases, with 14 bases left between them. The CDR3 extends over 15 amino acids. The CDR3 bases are TGCGCCAGCAGCCCGCGACGGACAGTTACCGGGGAGCTGTTTTTT. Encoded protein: CASSPRRTVTGELFF.

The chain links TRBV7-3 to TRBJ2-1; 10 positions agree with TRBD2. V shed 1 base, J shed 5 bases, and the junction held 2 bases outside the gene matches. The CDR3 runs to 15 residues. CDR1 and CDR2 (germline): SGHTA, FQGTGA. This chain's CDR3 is CASSLNSGGNNEQFF. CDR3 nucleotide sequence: TGTGCCAGCAGCTTAAATAGCGGGGGGAACAATGAGCAGTTCTTC.

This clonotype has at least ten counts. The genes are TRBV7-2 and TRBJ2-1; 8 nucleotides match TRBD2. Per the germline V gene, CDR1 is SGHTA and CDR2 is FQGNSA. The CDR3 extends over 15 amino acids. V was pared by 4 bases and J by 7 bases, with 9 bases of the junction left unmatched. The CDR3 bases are TGTGCCAGCAGCTCGGGCGGTAGCGGGGTTAATGAGCAGTTCTTC. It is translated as CASSSGGSGVNEQFF.

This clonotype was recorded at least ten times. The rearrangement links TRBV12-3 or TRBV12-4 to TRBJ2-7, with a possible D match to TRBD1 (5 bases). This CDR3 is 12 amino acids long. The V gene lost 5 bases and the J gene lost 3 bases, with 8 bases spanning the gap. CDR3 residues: CASSPDSYEQYV. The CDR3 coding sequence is TGTGCCAGCAGTCCCGACAGCTACGAGCAGTACGTC.

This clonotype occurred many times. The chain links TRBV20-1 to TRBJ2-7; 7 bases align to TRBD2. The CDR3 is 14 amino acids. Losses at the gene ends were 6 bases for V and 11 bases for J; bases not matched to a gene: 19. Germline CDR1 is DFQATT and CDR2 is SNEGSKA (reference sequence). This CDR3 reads CSATGGEGAAKKYF. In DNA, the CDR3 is TGCAGTGCCACCGGTGGGGAGGGTGCGGCGAAGAAGTACTTC.

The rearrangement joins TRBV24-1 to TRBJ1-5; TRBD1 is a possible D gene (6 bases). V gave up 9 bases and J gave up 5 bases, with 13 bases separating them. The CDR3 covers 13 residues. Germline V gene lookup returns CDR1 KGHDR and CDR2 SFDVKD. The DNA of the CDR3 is TGTGCCACCCGACGGGGGGCCGATCAGCCCCAGCATTTT. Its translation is CATRRGADQPQHF.

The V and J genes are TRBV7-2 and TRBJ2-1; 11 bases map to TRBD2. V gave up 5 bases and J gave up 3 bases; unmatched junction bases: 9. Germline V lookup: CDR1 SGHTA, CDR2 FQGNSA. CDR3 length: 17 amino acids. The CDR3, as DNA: TGTGCCAGCAGCCTCACCCCTAGCGGGGGGAACTACAATGAGCAGTTCTTC. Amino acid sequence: CASSLTPSGGNYNEQFF. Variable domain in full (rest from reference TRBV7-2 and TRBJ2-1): GAGVSQSPSNKVTEKGKDVELRCDPISGHTALYWYRQSLGQGLEFLIYFQGNSAPDKSGLPSDRFSAERTGGSVSTLTIQRTQQEDSAVYLCASSLTPSGGNYNEQFFGPGTRLTVL.

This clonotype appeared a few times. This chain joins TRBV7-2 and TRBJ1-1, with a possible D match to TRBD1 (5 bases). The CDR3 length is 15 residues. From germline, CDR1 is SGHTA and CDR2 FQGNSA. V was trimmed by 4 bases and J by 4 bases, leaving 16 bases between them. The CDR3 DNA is TGTGCCAGCAGCTGGGGGACGTTGGGGGGCACTGAAGCTTTCTTT. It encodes CASSWGTLGGTEAFF.

The CDR3 protein is CASSLTLAGTNTGELFF. In nucleotides, the CDR3 is TGTGCCAGCAGCTTAACGTTAGCAGGGACCAACACCGGGGAGCTGTTTTTT. This chain links TRBV7-3 with TRBJ2-2, with D possibly being TRBD1 or TRBD2 (5 bases each). The V end lost 0 bases, the J end lost 2 bases, and 13 bases lay between the germline ends. The CDR3 has 17 amino acids. Germline V gene sequence: CDR1 SGHTA, CDR2 FQGTGA. The variable domain in full, with the rest retrieved from reference TRBV7-3 and TRBJ2-2, is GAGVSQTPSNKVTEKGKYVELRCDPISGHTALYWYRQSLGQGPEFLIYFQGTGAADDSGLPNDRFFAVRPEGSVSTLKIQRTERGDSAVYLCASSLTLAGTNTGELFFGEGSRLTVL.

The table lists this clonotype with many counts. DNA for the CDR3: TGTGCCAGCAGTTCCGGACTAGCGGGGAACACCGGGGAGCTGTTTTTT. It is translated as CASSSGLAGNTGELFF. The V call is TRBV12-3 or TRBV12-4, the J call TRBJ2-2, with 11 bases that match TRBD2. Trimming cost V 4 bases and J 1 base; bases outside gene matches: 2. The CDR3 consists of 16 residues.

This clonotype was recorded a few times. The chain's CDR3 is CASSLRPQGGTGELFF. The CDR3 DNA follows: TGTGCCAGCAGCCTAAGGCCTCAGGGCGGGACCGGGGAGCTGTTTTTT. The chain carries TRBV7-9 and TRBJ2-2; D may correspond to TRBD1 or TRBD2 (5 bases each). Trimming left V 5 bases short and J 5 bases short, with 18 bases between. The V gene's germline CDR1 is SEHNR and CDR2 FQNEAQ (reference sequence). The CDR3 runs to 16 residues.

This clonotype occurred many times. The CDR3 region has the DNA TGTGCCAGCACGGGGGGGGGCCCCAATGAGCAGTTCTTC. It encodes CASTGGGPNEQFF. The chain links TRBV12-3 or TRBV12-4 to TRBJ2-1; TRBD2 matches 8 bases. This CDR3 spans 13 amino acids. V was clipped by 7 bases and J by 6 bases; unmatched bases: 5.

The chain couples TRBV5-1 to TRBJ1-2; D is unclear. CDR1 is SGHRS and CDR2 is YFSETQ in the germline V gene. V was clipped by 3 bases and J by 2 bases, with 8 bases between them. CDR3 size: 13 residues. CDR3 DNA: TGCGCCAGCAGCTGGTTAGCGAACTATGGCTACACCTTC. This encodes CASSWLANYGYTF.